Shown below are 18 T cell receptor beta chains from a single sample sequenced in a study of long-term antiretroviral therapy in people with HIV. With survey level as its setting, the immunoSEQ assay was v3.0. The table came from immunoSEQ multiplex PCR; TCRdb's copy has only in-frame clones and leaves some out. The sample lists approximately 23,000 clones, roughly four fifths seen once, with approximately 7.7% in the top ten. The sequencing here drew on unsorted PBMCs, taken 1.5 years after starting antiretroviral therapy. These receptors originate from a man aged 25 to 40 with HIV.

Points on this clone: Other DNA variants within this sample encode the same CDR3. Here the CDR3 reads CASSYSEGTYEQYF. CDR3 coding DNA: TGTGCCAGCAGTTACTCCGAGGGAACCTACGAGCAGTACTTC. The rearrangement joins TRBV6-5 to TRBJ2-7, with D maybe TRBD2 (5 bases). The V end was cut by 0 bases, the J end by 2 bases, with 8 bases between. Germline CDR1 MNHEY, CDR2 SVGAGI. The CDR3 totals 14 residues.

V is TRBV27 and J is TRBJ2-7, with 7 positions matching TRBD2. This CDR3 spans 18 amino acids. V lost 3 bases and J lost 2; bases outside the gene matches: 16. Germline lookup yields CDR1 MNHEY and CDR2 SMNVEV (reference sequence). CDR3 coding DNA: TGTGCCAGCAGTTTCTCGGGTAGAGGACTAGTAGGAACCTACGAGCAGTACTTC. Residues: CASSFSGRGLVGTYEQYF.

CDR3 sequence (DNA): TGCGCCAGCCGCGTGGGGGACTCTAACTATGGCTACACCTTC. This gives the protein CASRVGDSNYGYTF. The J gene is TRBJ1-2, the V gene TRBV5-1, with TRBD1 as a possible D gene (5 bases). The CDR3 has 14 amino acids. Germline-derived CDR1 and CDR2 are SGHRS and YFSETQ. V lost 7 bases and J 0 bases, leaving 13 bases between the germline ends.

The CDR3 nucleotides are TGTGCCAGCAGTCCCCGGCTAGCGGGAGCTGATACGCAGTATTTT. It encodes CASSPRLAGADTQYF. The J gene is TRBJ2-3, the V gene TRBV28; 10 bases map to TRBD2. The trim removed 5 bases at V and 6 bases at J, leaving 8 bases unmatched. Germline V gene sequence: CDR1 MDHEN, CDR2 SYDVKM. The CDR3 has 15 amino acids.

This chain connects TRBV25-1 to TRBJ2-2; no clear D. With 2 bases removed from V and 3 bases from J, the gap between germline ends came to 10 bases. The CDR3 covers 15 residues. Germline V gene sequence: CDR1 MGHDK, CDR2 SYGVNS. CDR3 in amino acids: CASSEARLDTGELFF. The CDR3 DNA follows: TGTGCCAGCAGTGAAGCCAGACTCGACACCGGGGAGCTGTTTTTT.

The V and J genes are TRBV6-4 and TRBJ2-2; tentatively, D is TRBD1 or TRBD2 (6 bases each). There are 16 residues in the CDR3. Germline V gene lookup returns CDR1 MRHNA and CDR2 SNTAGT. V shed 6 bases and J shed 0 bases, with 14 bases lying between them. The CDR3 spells CASRMHGGTNTGELFF. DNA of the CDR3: TGTGCCAGCAGGATGCACGGGGGCACGAACACCGGGGAGCTGTTTTTT.

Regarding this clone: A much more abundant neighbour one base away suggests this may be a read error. The CDR3 coding sequence is TGTGCCAGCAGTCCTATGAACACTGAAGCTTTCTTT. Translating gives CASSPMNTEAFF. The gene calls are TRBV28 and TRBJ1-1; D ambiguous. The CDR3 sequence is 12 residues long. Trimming took off 5 bases at V and 0 bases at J, with 4 bases between the two ends. Germline lookup yields CDR1 MDHEN and CDR2 SYDVKM. The full variable domain, completed using reference TRBV28 and TRBJ1-1, is DVKVTQSSRYLVKRTGEKVFLECVQDMDHENMFWYRQDPGLGLRLIYFSYDVKMKEKGDIPEGYSVSREKKERFSLILESASTNQTSMYLCASSPMNTEAFFGQGTRLTVV.

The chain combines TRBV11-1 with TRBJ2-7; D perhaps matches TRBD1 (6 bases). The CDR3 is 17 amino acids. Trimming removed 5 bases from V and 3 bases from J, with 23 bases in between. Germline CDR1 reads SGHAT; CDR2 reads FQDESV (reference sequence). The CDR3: CASSGYRESAILYEQYF. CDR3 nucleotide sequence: TGTGCCAGCAGCGGCTACAGGGAATCAGCTATACTCTACGAGCAGTACTTC.

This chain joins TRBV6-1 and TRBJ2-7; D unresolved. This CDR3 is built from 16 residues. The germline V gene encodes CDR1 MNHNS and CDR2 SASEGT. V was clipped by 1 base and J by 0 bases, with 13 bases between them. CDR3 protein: CASSEDGIFSSYEQYF. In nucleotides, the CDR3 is TGTGCCAGCAGTGAAGACGGCATCTTTAGCTCCTACGAGCAGTACTTC.

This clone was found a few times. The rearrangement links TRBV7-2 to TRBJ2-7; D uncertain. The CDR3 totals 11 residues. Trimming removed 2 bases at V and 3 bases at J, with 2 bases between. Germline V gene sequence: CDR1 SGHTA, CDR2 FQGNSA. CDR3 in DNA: TGTGCCAGCAGCTTATTCTACGAGCAGTACTTC. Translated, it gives CASSLFYEQYF.

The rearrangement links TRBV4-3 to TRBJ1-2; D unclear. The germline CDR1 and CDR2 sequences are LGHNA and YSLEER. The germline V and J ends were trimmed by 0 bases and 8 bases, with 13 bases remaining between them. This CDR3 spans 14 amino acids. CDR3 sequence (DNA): TGCGCCAGCAGCCAAGATCGGACGCCGGGGGGCTACACCTTC. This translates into CASSQDRTPGGYTF.

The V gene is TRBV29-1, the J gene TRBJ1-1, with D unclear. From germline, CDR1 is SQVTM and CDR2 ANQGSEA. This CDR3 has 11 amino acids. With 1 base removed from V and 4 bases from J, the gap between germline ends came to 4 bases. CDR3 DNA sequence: TGCAGCGTTGAAGGGGTCACTGAAGCTTTCTTT. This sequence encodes CSVEGVTEAFF.

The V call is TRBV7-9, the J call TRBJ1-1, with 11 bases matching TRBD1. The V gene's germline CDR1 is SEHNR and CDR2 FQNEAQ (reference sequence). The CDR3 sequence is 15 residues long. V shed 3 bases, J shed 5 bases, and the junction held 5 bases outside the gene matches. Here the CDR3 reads CASSLLRDRGTEAFF. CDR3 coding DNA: TGTGCCAGCAGCTTGCTCCGGGACAGGGGGACTGAAGCTTTCTTT.

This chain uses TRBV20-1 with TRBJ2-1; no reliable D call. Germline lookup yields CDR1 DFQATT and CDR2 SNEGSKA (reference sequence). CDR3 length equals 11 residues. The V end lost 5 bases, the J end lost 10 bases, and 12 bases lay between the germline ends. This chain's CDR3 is CSAPPGEEQFF. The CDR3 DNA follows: TGCAGTGCTCCTCCAGGAGAGGAGCAGTTCTTC.

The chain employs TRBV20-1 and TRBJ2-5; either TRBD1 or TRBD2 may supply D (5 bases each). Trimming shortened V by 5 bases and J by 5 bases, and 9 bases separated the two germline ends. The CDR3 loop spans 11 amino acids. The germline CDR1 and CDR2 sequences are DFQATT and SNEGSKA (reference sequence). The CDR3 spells CSAGGPETQYF. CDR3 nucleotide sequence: TGCAGTGCTGGGGGACCGGAGACCCAGTACTTC.

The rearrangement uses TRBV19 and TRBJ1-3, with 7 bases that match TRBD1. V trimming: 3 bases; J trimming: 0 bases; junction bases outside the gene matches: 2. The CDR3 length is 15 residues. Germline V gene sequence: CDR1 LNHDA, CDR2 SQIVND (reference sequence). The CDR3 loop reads CASSMDRTSGNTIYF. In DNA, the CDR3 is TGTGCCAGTAGTATGGACAGGACCTCTGGAAACACCATATATTTT.

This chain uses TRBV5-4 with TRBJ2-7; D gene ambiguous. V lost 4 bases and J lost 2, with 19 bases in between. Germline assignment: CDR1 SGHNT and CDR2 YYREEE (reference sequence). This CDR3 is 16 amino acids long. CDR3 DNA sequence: TGTGCCAGCAGCCAGCCGACTGGTCATCGAACCTACGAGCAGTACTTC. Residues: CASSQPTGHRTYEQYF.

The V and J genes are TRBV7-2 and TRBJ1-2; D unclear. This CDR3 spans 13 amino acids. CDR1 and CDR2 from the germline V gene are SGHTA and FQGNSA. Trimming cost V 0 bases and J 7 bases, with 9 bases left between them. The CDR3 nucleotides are TGTGCCAGCAGCTTAGCGGGGTCGGGTGGCTACACCTTC. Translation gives CASSLAGSGGYTF.